Presented here are 7 T cell receptor beta chains from one specimen sequenced in a study of T cell repertoires in cytomegalovirus infection. A single record per CDR3 protein comes from TCRdb applying MiXCR to the reads. This repertoire shows approximately 180,000 distinct CDR3 sequences, approximately 17% found once; its top ten account for 20% to 25%. Sample: CD8+ T cells from PBMCs. These receptors were collected from a human donor in good health (CMV status not recorded). Some clones in this sample may be carry-over from other donors' samples.

This clonotype was found a few times. V usage is TRBV15 and J usage is TRBJ2-5; TRBD2 agrees at 12 bases. Germline CDR1 is LNHNV and CDR2 is YYDKDF (reference sequence). There are 16 residues in the CDR3. The J segment lost 5 bases and the V segment lost 1 base, leaving 5 bases of the junction unmatched. The CDR3, as DNA: TGTGCCACCAGCAGAGTGCTAGCGGGGGGGGAGGAGACCCAGTACTTC. It is translated as CATSRVLAGGEETQYF.

J is TRBJ1-2 and V is TRBV5-6; the D is unclear. Trimming removed 0 bases at V and 10 bases at J, with 7 bases between. The CDR3 runs 11 residues. Germline-derived CDR1 and CDR2 are SGHDT and YYEEEE. The CDR3 sequence: CASSLAVDYTF. In DNA, the CDR3 is TGTGCCAGCAGCTTGGCGGTCGACTACACCTTC. The full variable domain, completed using reference TRBV5-6 and TRBJ1-2, is DAGVTQSPTHLIKTRGQQVTLRCSPKSGHDTVSWYQQALGQGPQFIFQYYEEEERQRGNFPDRFSGHQFPNYSSELNVNALLLGDSALYLCASSLAVDYTFGSGTRLTVV.

The chain couples TRBV7-9 to TRBJ2-7; D call uncertain. This CDR3 is 14 amino acids long. CDR1 SEHNR and CDR2 FQNEAQ come from the germline V gene (reference sequence). Trimming took off 5 bases at V and 0 bases at J, with 11 bases between the two ends. The CDR3 DNA follows: TGTGCCAGCAGCACCCCGCTAGTCTCCTACGAGCAGTACTTC. It codes for CASSTPLVSYEQYF.

V is TRBV7-8 and J is TRBJ1-4, with 7 bases lining up with TRBD1. The germline gives CDR1 SGHVS, CDR2 FQNEAQ. V shed 2 bases, J shed 1 base, and the junction held 7 bases outside the gene matches. The CDR3 covers 17 residues. CDR3 DNA sequence: TGTGCCAGCAGCTTATTAGGGGGCGGAGGAACTAATGAAAAACTGTTTTTT. Translated, it gives CASSLLGGGGTNEKLFF.

This clonotype was found a few times. This rearrangement joins TRBV7-9 to TRBJ2-2; D gene unclear. Trimming pared 5 bases from V and 3 bases from J, leaving 16 bases between. Germline lookup yields CDR1 SEHNR and CDR2 FQNEAQ (reference sequence). CDR3 size: 16 residues. The CDR3 loop reads CASSPPDGSHTGELFF. The DNA for the CDR3 is TGTGCCAGCAGCCCTCCGGATGGGTCCCACACCGGGGAGCTGTTTTTT.

This clonotype appeared a few times. The chain recombines TRBV7-6 with TRBJ1-2; no definite D call. CDR3 size: 13 residues. Trimming took off 3 bases at V and 7 bases at J, with 12 bases between the two ends. Germline values: CDR1 SGHVS, CDR2 FNYEAQ. The CDR3 reads CASSFGHQGGYTF. The CDR3 nucleotides read TGTGCCAGCAGCTTTGGGCACCAAGGTGGCTACACCTTC.

The CDR3 DNA is TGCAGCGTTGACTCCAGGGGAAGCTATGGCTACACCTTC. Residues: CSVDSRGSYGYTF. The gene calls are TRBV29-1 and TRBJ1-2; D might be TRBD1 (6 bases). V lost 3 bases and J 4 bases, leaving 12 bases between the germline ends. Per germline, CDR1 SQVTM and CDR2 ANQGSEA. CDR3 size: 13 residues.